The 5 T cell receptor beta chains listed next were all sequenced from one sample in a study of human T cells and chemical hapten exposure. TCRdb called the RACE reads again in MiXCR, with one record for every CDR3 protein. The data contain about 35,000 distinct CDR3 sequences, around 6.8% of them singletons. Time point in this sample: patch test 1, 2 weeks after DPC sensitization. Treatment indicated: therapeutic diphenylcyclopropenone sensitization with weekly scalp DPC. Sequencing started from total RNA isolated from unfractionated whole blood. The specimen comprised whole blood, sampled in connection with sensitization to the hapten diphenylcyclopropenone (DPC). The receptors derive from a woman in her 30s with alopecia areata. Some clones in this sample may be carry-over from other donors' samples.

This clonotype is medium-sized within its sample. The V call is TRBV7-2, the J call TRBJ2-2; D may be TRBD1 or TRBD2 (5 bases each). Germline values: CDR1 SGHTA, CDR2 FQGNSA. V gave up 5 bases and J gave up 4 bases, with 11 bases separating them. This CDR3 is 14 amino acids long. The CDR3 spells CASSPGPGTGELFF. The CDR3 DNA is TGTGCCAGCAGCCCGGGGCCAGGCACCGGGGAGCTGTTTTTT. The full variable domain, completed using reference TRBV7-2 and TRBJ2-2, is GAGVSQSPSNKVTEKGKDVELRCDPISGHTALYWYRQSLGQGLEFLIYFQGNSAPDKSGLPSDRFSAERTGGSVSTLTIQRTQQEDSAVYLCASSPGPGTGELFFGEGSRLTVL.

This clonotype was seen at least ten times. A read error may produce the germline difference seen at one junction end. This chain joins TRBV7-7 and TRBJ2-7, with D perhaps matching TRBD1 (6 bases). CDR3 length: 14 residues. Per the germline V gene, CDR1 is SSHAT and CDR2 is FNYEAQ (reference sequence). In DNA, the CDR3 is TGTGCTAGCAGCCCCTCCAGGGGATCCTACGAGCAGTACTTC. This gives the protein CASSPSRGSYEQYF.

This clonotype occurred a few times. The chain combines TRBV19 with TRBJ2-7; the D is unclear. The CDR3 is made up of 13 amino acids. V gave up 1 base and J gave up 2 bases, with 6 bases separating them. Germline loops: CDR1 LNHDA, CDR2 SQIVND (reference sequence). CDR3 amino acids: CASSIAAAYEQYF. DNA of the CDR3: TGTGCCAGTAGTATAGCGGCAGCCTACGAGCAGTACTTC. Looking up the rest from reference TRBV19 and TRBJ2-7 gives the full variable domain: DGGITQSPKYLFRKEGQNVTLSCEQNLNHDAMYWYRQDPGQGLRLIYYSQIVNDFQKGDIAEGYSVSREKKESFPLTVTSAQKNPTAFYLCASSIAAAYEQYFGPGTRLTVT.

This clonotype was picked up many times. The V gene is TRBV9, the J gene TRBJ2-7; D unresolved. Germline V gene sequence: CDR1 SGDLS, CDR2 YYNGEE. The V end was cut by 0 bases, the J end by 2 bases, with 9 bases between. The CDR3 loop spans 14 amino acids. This CDR3 reads CASSVGGETYEQYF. CDR3 bases: TGTGCCAGCAGCGTAGGAGGTGAGACCTACGAGCAGTACTTC.

This clonotype was recorded a few times. This rearrangement joins TRBV25-1 to TRBJ1-5, with D hard to call. Germline assignment: CDR1 MGHDK and CDR2 SYGVNS. The V end was cut by 5 bases, the J end by 4 bases, with 9 bases between. The CDR3 consists of 13 residues. The CDR3 DNA is TGTGCCAGCAGTCTTCCGGGAAATCAGCCCCAGCATTTT. This codes for CASSLPGNQPQHF.